The sequence of this T cell receptor beta chain was determined in a study of CD8 T cells in ankylosing spondylitis. Study-wide results and limits: A TCR beta motif of eight highly homologous variants appeared characteristic of ankylosing spondylitis blood.

TCRdb fed the 5' RACE reads into MiXCR, producing one record per CDR3 protein. The sample lists around 75,000 distinct CDR3 sequences; about 5.2% were seen once. The CDR3 totals 15 residues. CDR1 and CDR2 (germline): LNHNV, YYDKDF (reference sequence). V trimming: 1 base; J trimming: 7 bases; junction bases outside the gene matches: 4. The sample holds many counts of this clonotype. Its antigen is as yet unknown. The TCR sequence derives from a male donor with ankylosing spondylitis or in good health (not recorded which). The chain uses TRBV15 and TRBJ1-6; 7 bases align to TRBD1. The sample taken for sequencing was blood, either unsorted or a sorted T cell fraction (not recorded which). The CDR3 bases are TGTGCCACCAGCAGAGTTCCGGGACAGAATTCACCCCTCCACTTT. Translated: CATSRVPGQNSPLHF.